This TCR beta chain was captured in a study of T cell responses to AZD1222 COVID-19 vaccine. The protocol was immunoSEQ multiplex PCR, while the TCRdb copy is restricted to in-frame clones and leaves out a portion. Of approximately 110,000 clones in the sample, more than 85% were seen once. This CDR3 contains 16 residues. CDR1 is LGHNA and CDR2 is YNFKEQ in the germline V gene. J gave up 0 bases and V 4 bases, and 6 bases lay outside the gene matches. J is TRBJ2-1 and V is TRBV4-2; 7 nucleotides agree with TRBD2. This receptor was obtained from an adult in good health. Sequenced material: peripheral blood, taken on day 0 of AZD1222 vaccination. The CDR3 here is CASSRVGGNSYNEQFF. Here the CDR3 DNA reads TGTGCCAGCAGCCGGGTGGGGGGGAACTCCTACAATGAGCAGTTCTTC.